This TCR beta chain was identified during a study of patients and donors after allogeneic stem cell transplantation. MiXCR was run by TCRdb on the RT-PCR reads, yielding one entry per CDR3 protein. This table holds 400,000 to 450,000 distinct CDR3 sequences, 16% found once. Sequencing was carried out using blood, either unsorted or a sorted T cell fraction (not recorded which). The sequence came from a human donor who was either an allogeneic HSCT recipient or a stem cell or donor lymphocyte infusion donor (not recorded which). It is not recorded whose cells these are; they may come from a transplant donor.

In DNA, the CDR3 is TGCAGTGCTAGAGATTTCGGGACCTCACGCTCGGATACGCAGTATTTT. Amino acids: CSARDFGTSRSDTQYF. This chain connects TRBV20-1 to TRBJ2-3; D possibly uses TRBD1 or TRBD2 (5 bases each). V lost 0 bases and J lost 6, with 19 bases in between. The CDR3 has 16 amino acids. Germline CDR1 is DFQATT and CDR2 is SNEGSKA (reference sequence).